One sample yielded the 27 T cell receptor beta chains listed below, sequenced in a study of blood T cell repertoires in COVID-19. Repertoires were generated with immunoSEQ multiplex PCR, while TCRdb's copy carries only in-frame clones and drops some. The sample consists of around 95,000 clones, less than 95% of them appearing once. Sequencing was carried out using peripheral blood. These receptors were collected from a man aged 45-60 years with acute or convalescent COVID-19.

The CDR3 bases are TGTGCCAGCAGTTTCATTAGACAGGGGGCAAGGGCGGATACGCAGTATTTT. It is translated as CASSFIRQGARADTQYF. This chain links TRBV28 with TRBJ2-3; 10 bases fit TRBD1. CDR1 and CDR2 (germline): MDHEN, SYDVKM. The ends lost 3 bases at V and 6 bases at J; junction bases unmatched: 12. CDR3 size: 17 residues.

The V and J genes are TRBV11-3 and TRBJ2-2; D is ambiguous. Trimming pared 5 bases from V and 11 bases from J, leaving 12 bases between. CDR3 size: 12 residues. CDR1 and CDR2 (germline): SGHNT, YENEEA. The CDR3 loop reads CASSPPHRELFF. The CDR3 coding sequence is TGTGCCAGCAGCCCCCCGCATAGAGAGCTGTTTTTT. Full variable domain (missing parts from reference TRBV11-3 and TRBJ2-2): EAGVVQSPRYKIIEKKQPVAFWCNPISGHNTLYWYLQNLGQGPELLIRYENEEAVDDSQLPKDRFSAERLKGVDSTLKIQPAELGDSAVYLCASSPPHRELFFGEGSRLTVL.

V is TRBV6-2 or TRBV6-3 and J is TRBJ1-4, with TRBD1 matching 7 bases. Germline assignment: CDR1 MNHEY and CDR2 SVGEGT. This CDR3 has 16 amino acids. V shed 2 bases and J 8 bases; nucleotides not matched to a gene: 11. The chain's CDR3 is CASSYPTASGGEKLFF. CDR3 coding DNA: TGTGCCAGCAGTTACCCTACGGCGTCAGGGGGAGAAAAACTGTTTTTT.

The V call is TRBV5-1, the J call TRBJ1-1, with a tentative D call TRBD1 (6 bases). The germline CDR1 and CDR2 sequences are SGHRS and YFSETQ. The CDR3 is made up of 13 amino acids. Trimming removed 4 bases at V and 1 base at J, with 8 bases between. CDR3 in DNA: TGCGCCAGCAGCCCACAGGGGAACACTGAAGCTTTCTTT. Protein: CASSPQGNTEAFF.

The rearrangement joins TRBV19 to TRBJ2-5, with a weak D call TRBD2 (5 bases). Germline CDR1 is LNHDA and CDR2 is SQIVND (reference sequence). The CDR3 totals 14 residues. With 5 bases removed from V and 4 bases from J, the gap between germline ends came to 14 bases. CDR3 sequence reads: CASSEGYDLETQYF. For the CDR3, the DNA is TGTGCCAGTAGTGAGGGCTACGATTTAGAGACCCAGTACTTC.

This clone has a handful of counts. DNA for the CDR3: TGTGCCAGCAGCTCACTTCCTTGGGGCTACACCTTC. This sequence encodes CASSSLPWGYTF. The V gene is TRBV7-2, the J gene TRBJ1-2; D unresolved. V shed 4 bases and J shed 8 bases, with 11 bases lying between them. The length of the CDR3 is 12 residues. Germline V gene sequence: CDR1 SGHTA, CDR2 FQGNSA. Drawing the rest from reference TRBV7-2 and TRBJ1-2, the complete variable domain is GAGVSQSPSNKVTEKGKDVELRCDPISGHTALYWYRQSLGQGLEFLIYFQGNSAPDKSGLPSDRFSAERTGGSVSTLTIQRTQQEDSAVYLCASSSLPWGYTFGSGTRLTVV.

In regard to this clone: The same CDR3 arises from other DNA sequences in this sample as well. V is TRBV24-1 and J is TRBJ1-5, with 7 nucleotides matching TRBD1. Unmatched junction bases numbered 9, after V lost 2 bases and J lost 3 bases. CDR1 and CDR2 from the germline V gene are KGHDR and SFDVKD. The CDR3 sequence is 17 residues long. The DNA of the CDR3 is TGTGCCACCAGTGATTCCCGGACAGGCCCCAACAATCAGCCCCAGCATTTT. Its protein is CATSDSRTGPNNQPQHF.

The gene calls are TRBV20-1 and TRBJ1-3, with 7 positions matching TRBD1. There are 13 residues in the CDR3. The V gene's germline CDR1 is DFQATT and CDR2 SNEGSKA (reference sequence). Trimming at V came to 3 bases and at J to 2 bases, leaving 1 base not matched to a gene. CDR3: CSASQGAGNTIYF. The CDR3 bases are TGCAGTGCTAGTCAGGGGGCTGGAAACACCATATATTTT.

This clone came up once. The V gene is TRBV27, the J gene TRBJ1-5; D remains unclear. The CDR3 has 13 amino acids. The germline V gene has CDR1 MNHEY and CDR2 SMNVEV (reference sequence). Deletions cut 7 bases from V and 3 bases from J, with 10 bases between. CDR3 DNA sequence: TGTGCCAGCACCCCTACCATCAATCAGCCCCAGCATTTT. Encoded protein: CASTPTINQPQHF.

V and J are TRBV6-1 and TRBJ1-4; TRBD1 might be the D (5 bases). Germline loops: CDR1 MNHNS, CDR2 SASEGT. The CDR3 runs to 14 residues. Trimming left V 6 bases short and J 8 bases short, with 16 bases between. The DNA for the CDR3 is TGTGCCAGCAGCCGGAGCGGGGGTTCGGAAAAACTGTTTTTT. Protein sequence: CASSRSGGSEKLFF.

V gene TRBV12-3 or TRBV12-4 combines with J gene TRBJ1-3; 8 positions match TRBD1. V gave up 8 bases and J gave up 4 bases; unmatched junction bases: 4. The CDR3 has 13 amino acids. The chain's CDR3 is CASRQGSGNTIYF. The CDR3 region has the DNA TGTGCCAGCCGACAGGGGTCAGGAAACACCATATATTTT.

V and J are TRBV30 and TRBJ2-7; D is undetermined. CDR1 and CDR2 (germline): GTSNPN, SVGIG (reference sequence). This CDR3 has 14 amino acids. V gave up 0 bases and J gave up 2 bases, with 11 bases separating them. CDR3 bases: TGTGCCTGGAGTGTGTTCGCCGGAGCCTACGAGCAGTACTTC. This encodes CAWSVFAGAYEQYF.

The CDR3 DNA reads as TGTGCCAGCAGCCCGGACGGACAGGGATGGAATTCACCCCTCCACTTT. It specifies CASSPDGQGWNSPLHF. This chain links TRBV7-6 with TRBJ1-6; 8 nucleotides match TRBD1. The length of the CDR3 is 16 residues. Trimming took 5 bases from V and 7 from J; bases not matched to a gene: 10. The germline CDR1 and CDR2 sequences are SGHVS and FNYEAQ.

The chain combines TRBV19 with TRBJ1-2, with unresolved D. Germline loops: CDR1 LNHDA, CDR2 SQIVND (reference sequence). V was pared by 5 bases and J by 4 bases, with 14 bases between. This CDR3 spans 14 amino acids. The CDR3 bases are TGTGCCAGTAGTGCCTTTCCGGGGTCCTATGGCTACACCTTC. Protein: CASSAFPGSYGYTF.

This clone was counted ten times or more. The rearrangement uses TRBV21-1 and TRBJ1-2; the table's D call, TRBD1, has no DNA check behind it. TRBV21-1 is shown as a pseudogene. The CDR3 runs 13 residues. In DNA form, the CDR3 reads TGTGCCAGCAGCAAGATAGGGGACAGGGCTTACACCTTC. This codes for CASSKIGDRAYTF.

The chain employs TRBV15 and TRBJ1-2; D uncertain. Germline-derived CDR1 and CDR2 are LNHNV and YYDKDF (reference sequence). The CDR3 spans 13 residues. V dropped 0 bases and J dropped 7 bases, with 9 bases sitting between them. The CDR3 DNA reads TGTGCCACCAGCAGAGATGAGGAGGTTGGCTACACCTTC. Translated, it gives CATSRDEEVGYTF.

J is TRBJ1-6 and V is TRBV27, with 7 bases identical to TRBD1. The CDR3 extends over 15 amino acids. The V segment lost 4 bases and the J segment 7 bases; nucleotides outside the gene matches: 7. Germline V lookup: CDR1 MNHEY, CDR2 SMNVEV (reference sequence). CDR3 DNA: TGTGCCAGCAGTTCGGACAGGATGGGCAATTCACCCCTCCACTTT. This codes for CASSSDRMGNSPLHF.

The rearrangement links TRBV6-1 to TRBJ2-5, with 7 positions matching TRBD1. The J segment lost 1 base and the V segment lost 7 bases, leaving 9 bases of the junction unmatched. The CDR3 consists of 15 residues. CDR1 MNHNS and CDR2 SASEGT come from the germline V gene. This chain's CDR3 is CASIPNRQGQETQYF. As DNA, the CDR3 is TGTGCCAGCATCCCGAACCGACAGGGCCAAGAGACCCAGTACTTC.

The chain has TRBV11-2 and TRBJ1-3; D is uncertain. Trimming stripped 5 bases from V and 1 base from J, with 9 bases between. This CDR3 has 14 residues. Germline V gene lookup returns CDR1 SGHAT and CDR2 FQNNGV. The CDR3 DNA follows: TGTGCCAGCAGCGGCACCAAATCTGGAAACACCATATATTTT. Translating it yields CASSGTKSGNTIYF.

The chain joins TRBV5-1 to TRBJ2-1; 10 nucleotides match TRBD2. The CDR3 consists of 17 residues. With 0 bases clipped from V and 5 bases from J, the junction kept 8 bases outside the gene matches. Germline CDR1 SGHRS, CDR2 YFSETQ. CDR3 loop: CASSLVGLAGVHNEQFF. In DNA, the CDR3 is TGCGCCAGCAGCTTGGTGGGGCTAGCGGGAGTCCACAATGAGCAGTTCTTC.

This chain connects TRBV5-4 to TRBJ1-2; 8 positions match TRBD1. The CDR3 extends over 16 amino acids. The J segment lost 1 base and the V segment lost 5 bases, leaving 10 bases of the junction unmatched. Per the germline V gene, CDR1 is SGHNT and CDR2 is YYREEE (reference sequence). The CDR3: CASRNPETGVNYGYTF. CDR3 sequence (DNA): TGTGCCAGCAGAAACCCTGAGACAGGGGTTAACTATGGCTACACCTTC.

V usage is TRBV4-3 and J usage is TRBJ1-5, with D maybe TRBD1 (6 bases). V lost 2 bases to trimming and J lost 4 bases, with 12 bases between them. This CDR3 spans 15 amino acids. Germline-derived CDR1 and CDR2 are LGHNA and YSLEER. The CDR3 here is CASSQHLRGNQPQHF. The CDR3 DNA sequence: TGCGCCAGCAGCCAACACCTCAGGGGAAATCAGCCCCAGCATTTT.

The rearrangement joins TRBV7-2 to TRBJ2-3; D perhaps matches TRBD1 (6 bases). V was trimmed by 7 bases and J by 1 base, leaving 12 bases between them. Per germline, CDR1 SGHTA and CDR2 FQGNSA. This CDR3 region has 14 residues. The CDR3 here is CASISTGRTDTQYF. CDR3 DNA: TGTGCCAGCATCTCTACAGGGCGCACAGATACGCAGTATTTT.

The chain uses TRBV2 and TRBJ1-3; 8 bases align to TRBD1. Germline V lookup: CDR1 SNHLY, CDR2 FYNNEI. V was clipped by 6 bases and J by 6 bases; unmatched bases: 7. CDR3 length: 14 amino acids. In DNA form, the CDR3 reads TGTGCCAGCAGGGCCGACAGGGGAATAAACACCATATATTTT. Its protein is CASRADRGINTIYF.

The chain combines TRBV20-1 with TRBJ2-1; TRBD2 is a possible D gene (5 bases). V lost 4 bases to trimming and J lost 15 bases, with 13 bases between them. Germline V lookup: CDR1 DFQATT, CDR2 SNEGSKA (reference sequence). The CDR3 length is 10 residues. The CDR3 loop is CSATGNGWFF. CDR3 DNA: TGCAGTGCTACCGGGAATGGTTGGTTCTTC.

The genes are TRBV30 and TRBJ1-4, with D possibly TRBD1 on 6 matching bases. From germline, CDR1 is GTSNPN and CDR2 SVGIG (reference sequence). V was cut by 3 bases and J by 2 bases, with 22 bases left in between. CDR3 length: 18 amino acids. The DNA of the CDR3 is TGTGCCTGGAGGCGACGCGGGGGCCCGCGGGGGACTAATGAAAAACTGTTTTTT. Translation gives CAWRRRGGPRGTNEKLFF.

The rearrangement joins TRBV7-9 to TRBJ1-1, with D hard to call. Germline lookup yields CDR1 SEHNR and CDR2 FQNEAQ (reference sequence). V lost 1 base, J lost 0 bases, and 12 bases lay in between. The CDR3 runs 16 residues. The CDR3 DNA sequence: TGTGCCAGCAGCTTAGGCGAGGCACGAATGAACACTGAAGCTTTCTTT. Translation: CASSLGEARMNTEAFF.